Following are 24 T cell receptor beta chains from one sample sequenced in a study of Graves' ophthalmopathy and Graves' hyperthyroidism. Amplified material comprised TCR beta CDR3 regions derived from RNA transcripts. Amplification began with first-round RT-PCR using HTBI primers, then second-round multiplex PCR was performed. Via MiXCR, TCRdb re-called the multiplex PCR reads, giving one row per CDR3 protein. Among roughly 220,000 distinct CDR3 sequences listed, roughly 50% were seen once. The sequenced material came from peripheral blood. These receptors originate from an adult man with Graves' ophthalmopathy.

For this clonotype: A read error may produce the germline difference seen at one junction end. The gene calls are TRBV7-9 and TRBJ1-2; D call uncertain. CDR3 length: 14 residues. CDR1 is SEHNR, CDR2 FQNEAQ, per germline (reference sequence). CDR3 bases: TGTGCCAGCGGCTTCGGCCGGAGCTCCTATGGCTACACCTTC. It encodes CASGFGRSSYGYTF.

The CDR3 DNA sequence: TGTGCCAGCAGAGCGAGCGGAGGTTACGAGCAGTACTTC. This sequence encodes CASRASGGYEQYF. The chain links TRBV28 to TRBJ2-7, with D perhaps matching TRBD2 (5 bases). CDR3 size: 13 residues. Trimming left V 6 bases short and J 4 bases short, with 13 bases between. CDR1 is MDHEN and CDR2 is SYDVKM in the germline V gene.

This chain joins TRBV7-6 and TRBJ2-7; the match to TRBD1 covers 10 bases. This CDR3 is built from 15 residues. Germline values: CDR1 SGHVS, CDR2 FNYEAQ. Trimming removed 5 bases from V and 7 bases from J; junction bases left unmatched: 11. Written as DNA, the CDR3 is TGTGCCAGCAGCGAACAGAGACAGGGGGCGGAGGAGCAGTACTTC. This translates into CASSEQRQGAEEQYF.

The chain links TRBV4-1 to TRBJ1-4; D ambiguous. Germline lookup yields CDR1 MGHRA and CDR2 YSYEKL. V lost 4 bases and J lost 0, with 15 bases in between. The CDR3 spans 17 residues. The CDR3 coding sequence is TGCGCCAGCAGCCCCTTCACCTACGCAGCAACTAATGAAAAACTGTTTTTT. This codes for CASSPFTYAATNEKLFF.

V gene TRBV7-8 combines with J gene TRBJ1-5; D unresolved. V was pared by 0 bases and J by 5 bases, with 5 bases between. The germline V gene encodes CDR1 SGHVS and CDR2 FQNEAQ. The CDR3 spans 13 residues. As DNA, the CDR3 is TGTGCCAGCAGCTTAGCGGGCGATCAGCCCCAGCATTTT. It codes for CASSLAGDQPQHF. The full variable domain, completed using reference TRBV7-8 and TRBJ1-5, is GAGVSQSPRYKVAKRGQDVALRCDPISGHVSLFWYQQALGQGPEFLTYFQNEAQLDKSGLPSDRFFAERPEGSVSTLKIQRTQQEDSAVYLCASSLAGDQPQHFGDGTRLSIL.

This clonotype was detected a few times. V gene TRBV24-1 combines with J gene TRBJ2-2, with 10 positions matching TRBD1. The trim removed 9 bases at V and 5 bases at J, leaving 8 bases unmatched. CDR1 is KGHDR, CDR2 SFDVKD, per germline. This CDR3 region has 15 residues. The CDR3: CATLPGTGETGELFF. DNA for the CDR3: TGTGCCACCCTCCCCGGGACAGGGGAGACCGGGGAGCTGTTTTTT.

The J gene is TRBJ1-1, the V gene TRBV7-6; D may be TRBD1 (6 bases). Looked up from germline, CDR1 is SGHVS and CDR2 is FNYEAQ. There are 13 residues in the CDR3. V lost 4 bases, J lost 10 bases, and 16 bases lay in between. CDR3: CASSSTGPGRAFF. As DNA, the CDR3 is TGTGCCAGCAGCTCTACAGGGCCAGGGAGAGCTTTCTTT.

The CDR3 coding sequence is TGTGCCAGCAGCTTAAAACAGGGGGATGGCTACACCTTC. Translation gives CASSLKQGDGYTF. V usage is TRBV5-4 and J usage is TRBJ1-2; 8 positions agree with TRBD1. The CDR3 runs to 13 residues. Germline values: CDR1 SGHNT, CDR2 YYREEE (reference sequence). The junction had 3 bases not matched to a gene; V was cut back by 2 bases and J by 6 bases.

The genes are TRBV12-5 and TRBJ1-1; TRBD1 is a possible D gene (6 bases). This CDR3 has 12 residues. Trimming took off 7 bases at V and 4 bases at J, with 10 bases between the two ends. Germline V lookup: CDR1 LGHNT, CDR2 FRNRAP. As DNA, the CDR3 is TGTGCTAGTGTGGGGGACACCACTGAAGCTTTCTTT. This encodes CASVGDTTEAFF. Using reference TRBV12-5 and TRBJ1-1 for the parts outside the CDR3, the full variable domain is DARVTQTPRHKVTEMGQEVTMRCQPILGHNTVFWYRQTMMQGLELLAYFRNRAPLDDSGMPKDRFSAEMPDATLATLKIQPSEPRDSAVYFCASVGDTTEAFFGQGTRLTVV.

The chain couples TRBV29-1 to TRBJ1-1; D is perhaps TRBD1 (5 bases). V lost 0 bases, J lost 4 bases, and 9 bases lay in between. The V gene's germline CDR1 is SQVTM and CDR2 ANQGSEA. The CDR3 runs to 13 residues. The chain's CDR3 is CSVEDWGGTEAFF. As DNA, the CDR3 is TGCAGCGTTGAAGATTGGGGGGGCACTGAAGCTTTCTTT.

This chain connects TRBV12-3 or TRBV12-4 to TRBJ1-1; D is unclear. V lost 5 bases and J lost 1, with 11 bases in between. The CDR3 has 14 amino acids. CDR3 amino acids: CASSPPGGNTEAFF. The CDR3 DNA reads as TGTGCCAGCAGTCCGCCTGGAGGGAACACTGAAGCTTTCTTT.

The CDR3 DNA reads TGTGCCAGCAGCTTATCCGGGACAGGGGCCGAAAAACTGTTTTTT. Translated, it gives CASSLSGTGAEKLFF. V and J are TRBV9 and TRBJ1-4; 10 bases map to TRBD1. The CDR3 extends over 15 amino acids. With V trimmed by 4 bases and J by 8 bases, 8 bases remained unmatched. Germline loops: CDR1 SGDLS, CDR2 YYNGEE.

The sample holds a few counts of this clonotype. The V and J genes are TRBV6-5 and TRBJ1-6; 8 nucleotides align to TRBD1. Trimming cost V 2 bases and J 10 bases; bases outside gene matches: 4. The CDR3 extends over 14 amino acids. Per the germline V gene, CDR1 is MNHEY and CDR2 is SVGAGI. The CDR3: CASSYDRGHSPLHF. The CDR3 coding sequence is TGTGCCAGCAGTTACGACAGGGGACACTCACCCCTCCACTTT.

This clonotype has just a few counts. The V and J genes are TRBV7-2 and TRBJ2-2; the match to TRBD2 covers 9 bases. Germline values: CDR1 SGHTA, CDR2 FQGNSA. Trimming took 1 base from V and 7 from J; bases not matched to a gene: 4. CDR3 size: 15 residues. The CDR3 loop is CASSLVASGNGELFF. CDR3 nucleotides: TGTGCCAGCAGCTTAGTGGCTAGCGGGAACGGGGAGCTGTTTTTT.

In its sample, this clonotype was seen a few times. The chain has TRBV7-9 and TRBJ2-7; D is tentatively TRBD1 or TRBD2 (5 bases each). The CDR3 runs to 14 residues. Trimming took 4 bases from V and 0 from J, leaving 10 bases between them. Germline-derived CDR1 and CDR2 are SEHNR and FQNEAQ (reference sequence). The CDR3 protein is CASSSGPSSYEQYF. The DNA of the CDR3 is TGTGCCAGCAGCTCGGGACCGTCCTCCTACGAGCAGTACTTC.

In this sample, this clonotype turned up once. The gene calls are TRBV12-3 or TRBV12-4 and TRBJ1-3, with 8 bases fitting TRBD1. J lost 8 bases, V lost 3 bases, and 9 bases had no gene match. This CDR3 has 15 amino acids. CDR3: CASSLWTGQRDTIYF. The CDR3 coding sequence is TGTGCCAGCAGTTTGTGGACAGGGCAAAGGGACACCATATATTTT.

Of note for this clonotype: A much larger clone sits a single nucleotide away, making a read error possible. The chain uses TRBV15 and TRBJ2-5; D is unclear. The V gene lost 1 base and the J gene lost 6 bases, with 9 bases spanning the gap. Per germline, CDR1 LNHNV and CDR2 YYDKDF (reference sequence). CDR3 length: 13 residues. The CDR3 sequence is CATSRAVSKTQYF. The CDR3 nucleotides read TGTGCCACCAGCAGAGCGGTCTCAAAGACCCAGTACTTC.

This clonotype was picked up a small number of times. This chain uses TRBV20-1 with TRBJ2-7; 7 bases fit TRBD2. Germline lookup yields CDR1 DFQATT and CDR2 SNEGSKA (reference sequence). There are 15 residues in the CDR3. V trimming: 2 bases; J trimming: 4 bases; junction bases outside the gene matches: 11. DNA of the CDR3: TGCAGTGCTAGAATGTTTTCGCGGGAGCGGTACGAGCAGTACTTC. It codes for CSARMFSRERYEQYF.

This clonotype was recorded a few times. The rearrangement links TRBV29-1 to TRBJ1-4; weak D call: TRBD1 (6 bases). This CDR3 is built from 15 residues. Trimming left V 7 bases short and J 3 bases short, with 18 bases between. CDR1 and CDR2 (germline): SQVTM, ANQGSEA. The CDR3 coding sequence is TGCAGCGCCGCTACCGCGACAGGACCTAATGAAAAACTGTTTTTT. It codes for CSAATATGPNEKLFF.

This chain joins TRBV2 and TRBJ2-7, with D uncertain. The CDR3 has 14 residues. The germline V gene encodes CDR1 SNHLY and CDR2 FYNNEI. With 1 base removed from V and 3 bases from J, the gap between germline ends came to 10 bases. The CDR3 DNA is TGTGCCAGCAGTGAAGTCACCCCCGTCTACGAGCAGTACTTC. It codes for CASSEVTPVYEQYF.

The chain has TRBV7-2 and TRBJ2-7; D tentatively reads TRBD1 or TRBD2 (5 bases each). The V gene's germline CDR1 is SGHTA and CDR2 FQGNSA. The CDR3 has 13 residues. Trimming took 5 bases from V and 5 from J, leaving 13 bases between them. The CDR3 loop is CASSPGRSDEQYF. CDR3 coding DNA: TGTGCCAGCAGCCCGGGACGGTCTGACGAGCAGTACTTC. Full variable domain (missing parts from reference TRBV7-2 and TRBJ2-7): GAGVSQSPSNKVTEKGKDVELRCDPISGHTALYWYRQSLGQGLEFLIYFQGNSAPDKSGLPSDRFSAERTGGSVSTLTIQRTQQEDSAVYLCASSPGRSDEQYFGPGTRLTVT.

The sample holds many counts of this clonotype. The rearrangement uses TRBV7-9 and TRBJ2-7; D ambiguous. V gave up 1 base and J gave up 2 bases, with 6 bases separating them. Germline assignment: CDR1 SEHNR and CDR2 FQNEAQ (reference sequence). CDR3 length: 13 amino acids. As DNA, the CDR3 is TGTGCCAGCAGCTTAGGGAGCACCTACGAGCAGTACTTC. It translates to CASSLGSTYEQYF.

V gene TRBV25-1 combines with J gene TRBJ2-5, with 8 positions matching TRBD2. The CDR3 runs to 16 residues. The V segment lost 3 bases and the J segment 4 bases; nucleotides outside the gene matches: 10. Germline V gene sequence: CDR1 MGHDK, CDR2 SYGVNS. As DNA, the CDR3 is TGTGCCAGCAGTGAGTCGACCGGGGGGGGGGCAGAGACCCAGTACTTC. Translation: CASSESTGGGAETQYF.

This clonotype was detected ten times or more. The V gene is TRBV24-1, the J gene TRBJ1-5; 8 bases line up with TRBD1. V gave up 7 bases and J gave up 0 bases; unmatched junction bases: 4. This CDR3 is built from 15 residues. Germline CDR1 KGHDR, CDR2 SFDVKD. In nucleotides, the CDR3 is TGTGCCACCAGCGCGACAGGGGATAGCAATCAGCCCCAGCATTTT. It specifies CATSATGDSNQPQHF.